These T cell receptor beta chains were read from a single sample in a study of Ad26.COV2.S vaccination and SARS-CoV-2 variants. Assay used: immunoSEQ multiplex PCR; TCRdb lists only in-frame clones, some missing. Of around 320,000 clones detected, around four fifths appear once; the ten largest clones hold 2% to 2.5%. The sequencing here drew on peripheral blood, taken in a trial of Ad26.COV2.S vaccine versus placebo. The source is a person between 18 and 59 years old who received the Ad26.COV2.S COVID-19 vaccine or a placebo. The CDR3 runs from the conserved cysteine through the conserved F or W. The D gene is left open where the match is weak. Only some rows state a clone size, as once, few, many or a class for expanded clones.

cdr3_aa: CASSYSVLSGNTIYF
cdr3_nt: TGTGCCAGCAGTTACTCTGTACTCTCTGGAAACACCATATATTTT
cdr3_length: 15
clone_size: NA
d_call: NA
v_call: TRBV6-5
j_call: TRBJ1-3

cdr3_aa: CASSPRRTGELFF
cdr3_nt: TGTGCCAGCAGCCCCCGGCGCACCGGGGAGCTGTTTTTT
cdr3_length: 13
clone_size: NA
d_call: NA
v_call: TRBV7-9
j_call: TRBJ2-2

cdr3_aa: CASSPRLRTDTQYF
cdr3_nt: TGTGCCAGTAGTCCCCGACTACGCACAGATACGCAGTATTTT
cdr3_length: 14
clone_size: NA
d_call: NA
v_call: TRBV19
j_call: TRBJ2-3

cdr3_aa: CASSPQGMNTEAFF
cdr3_nt: TGTGCCAGCTCACCCCAGGGGATGAACACTGAAGCTTTCTTT
cdr3_length: 14
clone_size: NA
d_call: NA
v_call: TRBV18
j_call: TRBJ1-1

cdr3_aa: CASSERGDRATEAFF
cdr3_nt: TGTGCCAGCAGTGAAAGGGGAGACAGGGCCACTGAAGCTTTCTTT
cdr3_length: 15
clone_size: NA
d_call: TRBD1
v_call: TRBV2
j_call: TRBJ1-1

cdr3_aa: CASRGQGGETQYF
cdr3_nt: TGTGCCAGCAGGGGACAGGGTGGGGAGACCCAGTACTTC
cdr3_length: 13
clone_size: NA
d_call: TRBD1
v_call: TRBV27
j_call: TRBJ2-5

cdr3_aa: CASSLFISGGNSPLHF
cdr3_nt: TGTGCCAGCAGCTTATTCATTTCCGGGGGAAATTCACCCCTCCACTTT
cdr3_length: 16
clone_size: NA
d_call: NA
v_call: TRBV11-3
j_call: TRBJ1-6

cdr3_aa: CASSFWPRADSPLHF
cdr3_nt: NA
cdr3_length: 15
clone_size: NA
d_call: NA
v_call: TRBV5-1
j_call: TRBJ1-6

cdr3_aa: CASSQGQGRYEQYF
cdr3_nt: TGTGCCAGCAGCCAGGGACAGGGAAGGTACGAGCAGTACTTC
cdr3_length: 14
clone_size: once
d_call: TRBD1
v_call: TRBV7-2
j_call: TRBJ2-7

cdr3_aa: CASSQIHTGDTEAFF
cdr3_nt: TGTGCCAGCAGCCAAATCCACACAGGGGACACTGAAGCTTTCTTT
cdr3_length: 15
clone_size: NA
d_call: TRBD1
v_call: TRBV11-2
j_call: TRBJ1-1